Detailed here is one T cell receptor (beta chain). What it binds is not known. The data stem from a study of shared clonotypes between healthy human individuals. Study-wide findings and caveats: Non-shared clonotypes had lower generation probabilities than clonotypes shared by all four sorted-subset donors. For naive CD4 cells, roughly 4.8% of clonotypes were shared across a few donors.

Using immunoSEQ multiplex PCR, the repertoire was profiled, and TCRdb retains in-frame clones only, with some absent. This table holds approximately 2,300,000 clones, 85% to 95% found once. The investigators split CD4+ cells into a CD45RA+ naive subset and a CD45RA-negative memory subset. The TCR sequence derives from a young man in good health. Some clones in this sample may be carry-over from other donors' samples. Sequencing was carried out using naive CD4+ T cells from PBMCs. The subset denotes: CD45RA+ positively selected.

The CDR3 region is CASSFGRRRSYGYTF. CDR3 nucleotides: TGTGCCAGCAGTTTTGGGAGGAGACGAAGCTACGGCTACACCTTC. The chain has TRBV28 and TRBJ1-2; no clear D. This CDR3 region has 15 residues. Trimming cost V 3 bases and J 8 bases, with 19 bases left between them. CDR1 MDHEN and CDR2 SYDVKM come from the germline V gene.